This T cell receptor (beta chain) is from a study of T cell repertoires in cytomegalovirus infection. Study details: It was recently identified HLA-C-restricted and well-studied HLA-B-restricted CMV epitopes that the study used.

This clonotype was counted a few times. Its antigen is not identified. MiXCR was run by TCRdb on the reads, yielding one entry per CDR3 protein. The data show roughly 920,000 distinct CDR3 sequences, roughly 30% seen once. The CDR3 has 15 amino acids. CDR1 and CDR2 from the germline V gene are SNHLY and FYNNEI. With V trimmed by 4 bases and J by 1 base, 3 bases remained unmatched. The chain is built from TRBV2 and TRBJ2-7; 11 nucleotides match TRBD2. The sequence derives from a human donor in good health (CMV status not recorded). Some clones in this sample may be carry-over from other donors' samples. Sample: cultured CD8+ T cells from PBMCs, taken from culture after CMV antigen stimulation. The CDR3, as DNA: TGTGCCAGCAGTGGGGGACTAGCGGATTCCTACGAGCAGTACTTC. It codes for CASSGGLADSYEQYF. Full variable domain (rest looked up from reference TRBV2 and TRBJ2-7): EPEVTQTPSHQVTQMGQEVILRCVPISNHLYFYWYRQILGQKVEFLVSFYNNEISEKSEIFDDQFSVERPDGSNFTLKIRSTKLEDSAMYFCASSGGLADSYEQYFGPGTRLTVT.